The rows below give T cell receptor beta chains drawn from one sample of a study of T cells in Graves' hyperthyroidism and ophthalmopathy. TCRdb redid the calling of the multiplex PCR reads with MiXCR, one entry per CDR3 protein. The sample has some 350,000 distinct CDR3 sequences, 15% seen once. Specimen: blood. These receptors were obtained from a woman in her fifties or sixties with Graves' ophthalmopathy. The CDR3 runs from the conserved cysteine through the conserved F or W. The D gene is left open where the match is weak. Only some rows state a clone size, as once, few, many or a class for expanded clones.

V gene	J gene	clone size	D gene	CDR3 DNA	CDR3 protein
TRBV12-3/TRBV12-4	TRBJ1-1	few	TRBD1	TGTGCCAGCAGAAACGCCGGGACAGGGGTGGACACTGAAGCTTTCTTT	CASRNAGTGVDTEAFF
TRBV20-1	TRBJ1-4	few	TRBD1	TGCAGTGCTAGCCACCGACAGGGGGAGACCGGAAAACTGTTTTTT	CSASHRQGETGKLFF
TRBV20-1	TRBJ2-4	-	-	TGCAGTGCCACCCCCGCGGAGGAGGGCAAAAACATTCAGTACTTC	CSATPAEEGKNIQYF
TRBV27	TRBJ2-1	few	-	TGTGCCGGCAGTTTAACAACGACAGCGGGCCAAAATGAGCAGTTCTTC	CAGSLTTTAGQNEQFF
TRBV5-6	TRBJ2-2	-	TRBD2	TGTGCCAGCACCGACCAGGGACTAGTGGCCGGGGAGCTGTTTTTT	CASTDQGLVAGELFF
TRBV18	TRBJ1-1	many	TRBD1	TGTGCCAGCTCACGCGGACAGGGCGGTAACACTGAAGCTTTCTTT	CASSRGQGGNTEAFF
TRBV18	TRBJ2-7	many	-	TGTGCCAGCTCACCAGGGGGCGGCGAGCAGTACTTC	CASSPGGGEQYF
TRBV7-3	TRBJ2-3	many	-	TGTGCCAGCAGCTTAACGGGTGGAGGAGCCGGCACAGATACGCAGTATTTT	CASSLTGGGAGTDTQYF
TRBV9	TRBJ1-6	-	-	TGTGCCAGCAGCGCAAGACAGTTAGATTCACCCCTCCACTTT	CASSARQLDSPLHF
TRBV28	TRBJ1-4	many	-	TGTGCCAGCAGCCCCCTGACGGGGGGGACTAATGAAAAACTGTTTTTT	CASSPLTGGTNEKLFF
TRBV10-3	TRBJ2-7	many	-	TGTGCCATCAGTGAGTCGATTGGTAGCTCCTACGAGCAGTACTTC	CAISESIGSSYEQYF
TRBV5-1	TRBJ2-3	-	TRBD1	TGCGCCAGCACCCCAGGACAGGGAGAGGCAGATACGCAGTATTTT	CASTPGQGEADTQYF
TRBV5-1	TRBJ1-4	few	-	TGCGCCAGCAGCGTGACCAGAAATGAAAAACTGTTTTTT	CASSVTRNEKLFF
TRBV19	TRBJ2-3	-	TRBD2	TGTGCCAGTAGTCTTCCCCTAGCGGAAGAGGGAGATACGCAGTATTTT	CASSLPLAEEGDTQYF
TRBV11-2	TRBJ2-7	many	TRBD2	TGTGCCAGCAGCTTACGGGGTCTACGCGGGGGACTAGCGAGACGTTCCTACGAGCAGTACTTC	CASSLRGLRGGLARRSYEQYF
TRBV6-2/TRBV6-3	TRBJ1-6	-	TRBD1	TGTGCCAGCTGCCGGGACAGGGGTAATTCACCCCTCCACTTT	CASCRDRGNSPLHF
TRBV27	TRBJ2-7	few	TRBD2	TGTGCCAGCAGTCCACCCCCGCTAGCGGGGGGCCGTGAGCAGTACTTC	CASSPPPLAGGREQYF
TRBV7-8	TRBJ2-4	-	TRBD2	TGTGCCAGCAGCTTAGAGCCTAGCGGGGGATACATTCAGTACTTC	CASSLEPSGGYIQYF
TRBV28	TRBJ1-4	many	-	TGTGCCAGCAGCTACAGGGTCGGGAATGAAAAACTGTTTTTT	CASSYRVGNEKLFF
TRBV24-1	TRBJ1-3	-	-	TGTGCCACCAGTGATCCGGTCAGGGCTGGAAACACCATATATTTT	CATSDPVRAGNTIYF
TRBV19	TRBJ2-3	-	TRBD2	TGTGCCAGTAGTTACGAAGCGGGAGGGAGCACAGATACGCAGTATTTT	CASSYEAGGSTDTQYF
TRBV5-1	TRBJ2-3	many	-	TGCGCCAGCAGAGTGCTCTGGCGGGAACTATACACAGATACGCAGTATTTT	CASRVLWRELYTDTQYF
TRBV5-1	TRBJ2-7	few	TRBD2	TGCGCCAGCAGCGGGCCCCCTGGACAGCCCGGGACTAGCGGGAGGGAGCAGTACTTC	CASSGPPGQPGTSGREQYF
TRBV28	TRBJ2-2	-	-	-	CASSLGQGWGYTFGSGTGELFF
TRBV10-2	TRBJ2-7	few	-	TGCGCCAGCAGTGAAGCAGGGTGGGCCTACGAGCAGTACTTC	CASSEAGWAYEQYF
TRBV28	TRBJ2-1	many	-	TGTGCCAGCAGTTTTGGAGACAGCATCTACAATGAGCAGTTCTTC	CASSFGDSIYNEQFF
TRBV11-2	TRBJ2-5	many	TRBD2	TGTGCCAGCAGTCAGTGGACTAGCGGGAAGTTCCAAGAGACCCAGTACTTC	CASSQWTSGKFQETQYF
TRBV12-3/TRBV12-4	TRBJ2-1	many	TRBD2	TGTGCCAGCAGTTTCCGTAGCGGGAGTGTCTATGAGCAGTTCTTC	CASSFRSGSVYEQFF
TRBV6-1	TRBJ1-2	many	TRBD1	TGTGCCAGCAGTGAACCGACGCGGGGGACAGGAGGTTATGGCTACACCTTC	CASSEPTRGTGGYGYTF
TRBV7-2	TRBJ2-3	-	-	TGTGCCAGCAGCTTAGCCGTTAGTTCCACAGATACGCAGTATTTT	CASSLAVSSTDTQYF
TRBV20-1	TRBJ1-2	-	-	TGCAGTGCTACCCCTGCAGAAGACTGTGGCTACACCTTC	CSATPAEDCGYTF
TRBV7-9	TRBJ1-5	few	-	TGTGCCAGCAGCACGGGGACCGATCATCAGCCCCAGCATTTT	CASSTGTDHQPQHF
TRBV7-2	TRBJ1-1	-	TRBD1	TGTGCCAGCAGCCCAGGGGGGTGGGACACTGAAGCTTTCTTT	CASSPGGWDTEAFF
TRBV28	TRBJ2-6	many	TRBD2	TGTGCCAGCAGTTTAGCTAGCGGGGCCTCTGGGGCCAACGTCCTGACTTTC	CASSLASGASGANVLTF
TRBV20-1	TRBJ2-2	many	-	TGCAGTGCTAGAGATCCGGGCCGAGGAAGGTCGATCGGGGAGCTGTTTTTT	CSARDPGRGRSIGELFF
TRBV24-1	TRBJ2-5	many	-	TGTGCCACCAGTGAGCCAGGGTCACAAGAGACCCAGTACTTC	CATSEPGSQETQYF
TRBV7-8	TRBJ2-1	many	TRBD2	TGTGCCAGCAGCTTAGCGGGGGGACTAGCGGGAAATCTACAGTTCTTC	CASSLAGGLAGNLQFF
TRBV7-2	TRBJ1-1	many	-	TGTGCCAGCAGCTCGTCCGGGACATCGAACACTGAAGCTTTCTTT	CASSSSGTSNTEAFF
TRBV29-1	TRBJ2-7	-	-	TGCAGCGTTGATACAGGGCTTGGGGGTTACGAGCAGTACTTC	CSVDTGLGGYEQYF
TRBV10-3	TRBJ2-5	many	-	TGTGCCAGCGGCGAACAAGAGACCCAGTACTTC	CASGEQETQYF